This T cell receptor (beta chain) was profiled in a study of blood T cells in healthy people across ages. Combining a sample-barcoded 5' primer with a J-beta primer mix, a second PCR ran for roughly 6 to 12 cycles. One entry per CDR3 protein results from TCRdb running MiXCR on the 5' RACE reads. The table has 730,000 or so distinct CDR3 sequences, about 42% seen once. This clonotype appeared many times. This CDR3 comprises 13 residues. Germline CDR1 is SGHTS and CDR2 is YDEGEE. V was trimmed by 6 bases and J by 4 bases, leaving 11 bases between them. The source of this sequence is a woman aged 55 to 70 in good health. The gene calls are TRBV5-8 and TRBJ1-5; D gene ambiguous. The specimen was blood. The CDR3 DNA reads TGTGCCAGCAATCGGGCCTTTAATCAGCCCCAGCATTTT. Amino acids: CASNRAFNQPQHF.